This T cell receptor (beta chain) was observed in a study of radiotherapy plus CTLA-4 blockade in lung cancer. The CDR3 totals 17 residues. Trimming stripped 4 bases from V and 4 bases from J, with 20 bases between. CDR1 is MDHEN and CDR2 is SYDVKM in the germline V gene. General observations from the study: Clones derived from tumor TCRs expanded in blood after radiotherapy plus ipilimumab.

Profiling relied on immunoSEQ multiplex PCR, and the TCRdb table lists in-frame clones only, not all of them. The table records about 97,000 clones, roughly 74% of them present only once. As concerns this clone: Its specificity is unknown.

The sample here was peripheral blood, taken from a patient treated with radiotherapy plus ipilimumab. V and J are TRBV28 and TRBJ2-1; possible D gene TRBD2, 5 bases. The source of this sequence is a human donor with non-small cell lung cancer who had a partial response to radiotherapy plus ipilimumab. Some clones in this sample may be carry-over from other donors' samples. Written as DNA, the CDR3 is TGTGCCAGCAGTTCCCCCCCTGGGAGCGCTACATACAATGAGCAGTTCTTC. This gives the protein CASSSPPGSATYNEQFF.